The 20 T cell receptor beta chains in this list originate from one sample, sequenced in a study of T cell changes during pregnancy in multiple sclerosis. The assay was immunoSEQ multiplex PCR, and TCRdb's table has in-frame clones only and misses some. The table has approximately 90,000 clones, approximately 90% seen once. Sequencing was performed on peripheral blood, taken before pregnancy. All receptors come from a female donor with multiple sclerosis, enrolled in a pregnancy study.

The chain employs TRBV2 and TRBJ2-7; D is unresolved. The CDR3 loop spans 14 amino acids. Germline-derived CDR1 and CDR2 are SNHLY and FYNNEI. The V and J ends lost 9 bases and 4 bases respectively, with 19 bases between them. CDR3 nucleotide sequence: TGTGCCAGTGTGCCGGGTCTTAATTATTACGAGCAGTACTTC. It is translated as CASVPGLNYYEQYF.

The CDR3 reads CASSHPTGGIYGYTF. CDR3 DNA: TGTGCCAGCAGCCATCCGACAGGGGGCATCTATGGCTACACCTTC. The genes are TRBV7-2 and TRBJ1-2, with 10 positions matching TRBD1. This CDR3 is 15 amino acids long. Germline lookup yields CDR1 SGHTA and CDR2 FQGNSA. The V segment lost 5 bases and the J segment 4 bases; nucleotides outside the gene matches: 7.

A single count supports this clone. The CDR3 region has the DNA TGTGCCATCAGTGAGTCGTGGGGGAGGGACACTGAAGCTTTCTTT. This sequence encodes CAISESWGRDTEAFF. The gene calls are TRBV10-3 and TRBJ1-1, with D possibly TRBD1 on 5 matching bases. This CDR3 comprises 15 residues. Trimming removed 0 bases from V and 3 bases from J, with 11 bases in between. Germline CDR1 is ENHRY and CDR2 is SYGVKD.

This clone was counted a single time. This chain connects TRBV12-5 to TRBJ2-1; 10 bases fit TRBD2. V gave up 5 bases and J gave up 0 bases; unmatched junction bases: 10. The CDR3 is 18 residues long. Germline V gene data show CDR1 as LGHNT and CDR2 as FRNRAP. The DNA of the CDR3 is TGTGCTAGTGGTAAAACGGGACTAGCGCCGAGCTCCTACAATGAGCAGTTCTTC. Its protein is CASGKTGLAPSSYNEQFF.

The rearrangement links TRBV5-1 to TRBJ1-4; no definite D call. Germline V gene sequence: CDR1 SGHRS, CDR2 YFSETQ. Trimming took off 1 base at V and 5 bases at J, with 12 bases between the two ends. This CDR3 spans 15 amino acids. DNA of the CDR3: TGCGCCAGCAGCTTGCGGACTGATCTAAATGAAAAACTGTTTTTT. Translated, it gives CASSLRTDLNEKLFF.

This chain uses TRBV30 with TRBJ1-1, with D uncertain. The V gene lost 2 bases and the J gene lost 0 bases, with 4 bases spanning the gap. The CDR3 runs 12 residues. Germline assignment: CDR1 GTSNPN and CDR2 SVGIG (reference sequence). The CDR3 is CAWSRVNTEAFF. The CDR3 coding sequence is TGTGCCTGGAGTAGAGTGAACACTGAAGCTTTCTTT. The complete variable domain, with remaining parts taken from reference TRBV30 and TRBJ1-1, reads SQTIHQWPATLVQPVGSPLSLECTVEGTSNPNLYWYRQAAGRGLQLLFYSVGIGQISSEVPQNLSASRPQDRQFILSSKKLLLSDSGFYLCAWSRVNTEAFFGQGTRLTVV.

The chain carries TRBV7-8 and TRBJ2-7, with D possibly matching TRBD2 (5 bases). The germline CDR1 and CDR2 sequences are SGHVS and FQNEAQ. The ends were cut back, 2 bases at V and 2 bases at J, with 7 bases in the middle. This CDR3 has 13 residues. CDR3 sequence reads: CASSLRAAYEQYF. Here the CDR3 DNA reads TGTGCCAGCAGCTTAAGAGCGGCCTACGAGCAGTACTTC.

The rearrangement joins TRBV10-3 to TRBJ2-5; 10 bases are a match to TRBD2. The CDR3 length is 14 residues. The V gene's germline CDR1 is ENHRY and CDR2 SYGVKD. Losses at the gene ends were 3 bases for V and 4 bases for J; bases not matched to a gene: 2. The chain's CDR3 is CAISDLAGVETQYF. In DNA, the CDR3 is TGTGCCATCAGTGATCTAGCGGGGGTAGAGACCCAGTACTTC.

The chain couples TRBV19 to TRBJ2-6, with 8 positions matching TRBD1. The CDR3 length is 16 residues. J lost 3 bases, V lost 2 bases, and 3 bases had no gene match. The germline gives CDR1 LNHDA, CDR2 SQIVND (reference sequence). CDR3 in amino acids: CASSIQGARGANVLTF. CDR3 nucleotides: TGTGCCAGTAGTATACAGGGGGCGCGTGGGGCCAACGTCCTGACTTTC.

This chain links TRBV7-9 with TRBJ2-3; no firm D call. Germline V gives CDR1 SEHNR, CDR2 FQNEAQ (reference sequence). This CDR3 spans 14 amino acids. Between the trimmed V and J ends, which lost 8 bases and 5 bases, there was a span of 17 bases. In DNA, the CDR3 is TGTGCCAGCCATAGCCGCCCGGGTGGAGATACGCAGTATTTT. Translating gives CASHSRPGGDTQYF.

The chain employs TRBV6-7 and TRBJ1-1, with a weak D call TRBD1 (6 bases). TRBV6-7 is sorted into the ORF group, with uncertain function. This CDR3 has 14 residues. Trimming took 6 bases from V and 2 from J, leaving 13 bases between them. The CDR3 DNA reads TGTGCCAGCAGCGGGCAGGGGTCCAACACTGAAGCTTTCTTT. Its protein is CASSGQGSNTEAFF.

This sequence joins TRBV5-1 and TRBJ1-2; D is perhaps TRBD1 (5 bases). This CDR3 is 14 amino acids long. Per the germline V gene, CDR1 is SGHRS and CDR2 is YFSETQ. The ends were cut back, 0 bases at V and 4 bases at J, with 10 bases in the middle. CDR3 nucleotides: TGCGCCAGCAGCTTGGTGGACACTGTCTATGGCTACACCTTC. It codes for CASSLVDTVYGYTF. The variable domain in full, completed from reference TRBV5-1 and TRBJ1-2, reads KAGVTQTPRYLIKTRGQQVTLSCSPISGHRSVSWYQQTPGQGLQFLFEYFSETQRNKGNFPGRFSGRQFSNSRSEMNVSTLELGDSALYLCASSLVDTVYGYTFGSGTRLTVV.

The chain combines TRBV30 with TRBJ2-7; D possibly corresponds to TRBD2 (5 bases). V was trimmed by 2 bases and J by 7 bases, leaving 12 bases between them. There are 12 residues in the CDR3. Germline V gene data show CDR1 as GTSNPN and CDR2 as SVGIG (reference sequence). CDR3 in amino acids: CAWSLGMREQYF. As DNA, the CDR3 is TGTGCCTGGAGTCTCGGGATGAGGGAGCAGTACTTC.

The J gene is TRBJ2-3, the V gene TRBV27; 9 bases agree with TRBD1. Germline V gene sequence: CDR1 MNHEY, CDR2 SMNVEV (reference sequence). This CDR3 comprises 16 residues. V was clipped by 5 bases and J by 2 bases; unmatched bases: 8. The CDR3 reads CASSPLGQGYTDTQYF. The CDR3 bases are TGTGCCAGCAGTCCCCTGGGACAGGGATACACAGATACGCAGTATTTT.

This clone has a single count. The chain has TRBV5-1 and TRBJ1-1; TRBD1 aligns across 7 bases. Germline CDR1 reads SGHRS; CDR2 reads YFSETQ. V was pared by 3 bases and J by 3 bases, with 2 bases of the junction left unmatched. This CDR3 has 13 residues. The CDR3 region has the DNA TGCGCCAGCAGCTCAGGACAGGACACTGAAGCTTTCTTT. Translated, it gives CASSSGQDTEAFF.

This clone has just a few counts. The chain couples TRBV29-1 to TRBJ2-1, with D possibly matching TRBD1 (5 bases). V was clipped by 6 bases and J by 0 bases, with 15 bases between them. The CDR3 is 15 residues long. Per the germline V gene, CDR1 is SQVTM and CDR2 is ANQGSEA. The CDR3 DNA reads as TGCAGCGTCTCAAATAGACAGAGCTCCTACAATGAGCAGTTCTTC. Amino acid sequence: CSVSNRQSSYNEQFF.

This sequence joins TRBV6-1 and TRBJ2-2; D gene ambiguous. Deletions cut 3 bases from V and 2 bases from J, with 19 bases between. Per germline, CDR1 MNHNS and CDR2 SASEGT. The CDR3 consists of 18 residues. CDR3 protein: CASSDGYSRGFNTGELFF. CDR3 DNA sequence: TGTGCCAGCAGTGACGGCTATTCCCGCGGCTTTAACACCGGGGAGCTGTTTTTT.

The chain is built from TRBV28 and TRBJ2-4, with a weak D call TRBD1 (5 bases). The germline V gene has CDR1 MDHEN and CDR2 SYDVKM. The CDR3 has 11 residues. The CDR3 nucleotides are TGTGCTTCTCAGGGTGGAAACATTCAGTACTTC. Translating gives CASQGGNIQYF. The full variable domain, with the rest looked up from reference TRBV28 and TRBJ2-4, is DVKVTQSSRYLVKRTGEKVFLECVQDMDHENMFWYRQDPGLGLRLIYFSYDVKMKEKGDIPEGYSVSREKKERFSLILESASTNQTSMYLCASQGGNIQYFGAGTRLSVL.

This chain uses TRBV5-1 with TRBJ2-2; 11 bases line up with TRBD1. J gave up 7 bases and V 4 bases, and 3 bases lay outside the gene matches. The V gene's germline CDR1 is SGHRS and CDR2 YFSETQ. This CDR3 is built from 14 residues. In DNA, the CDR3 is TGCGCCAGCAGCGAGGGACAGGGGGTCGGGGAGCTGTTTTTT. Amino acids: CASSEGQGVGELFF.

This rearrangement joins TRBV7-2 to TRBJ2-4; 8 bases are a match to TRBD1. CDR1 and CDR2 from the germline V gene are SGHTA and FQGNSA. V was clipped by 5 bases and J by 0 bases; unmatched bases: 6. CDR3 length: 16 amino acids. CDR3 region: CASSPGQGRAKNIQYF. For the CDR3, the DNA is TGTGCCAGCAGCCCAGGACAGGGAAGAGCCAAAAACATTCAGTACTTC.